These 23 T cell receptor beta chains were sequenced from one sample in a study of vaccination and CD4 T cells after COVID-19. These receptors have no identified antigens. Indicated treatment: approximately 11-day PBMC culture with coronavirus spike peptide pools or control peptides (ViraFEST assay). According to the study, CD4+ T cells from the unexposed donor were gathered ahead of the COVID-19 pandemic (2011-2018). Cultured CD4+ T-cell DNA underwent Oncomine TCR Beta short-read sequencing. It was from cultured CD4+ T cells that genomic DNA was extracted. MiXCR, run by TCRdb on the PCR reads, gives a single entry per CDR3 protein. The sample carries roughly 10,000 distinct CDR3 sequences, about 30% recorded once. Sequencing was performed on CD4+ T cells from blood, cultured in vitro. These receptors originate from a human donor in good health.

J is TRBJ2-7 and V is TRBV7-2, with TRBD2 matching over 11 bases. The trim removed 5 bases at V and 3 bases at J, leaving 15 bases unmatched. Germline V lookup: CDR1 SGHTA, CDR2 FQGNSA. This CDR3 is 18 amino acids long. CDR3 DNA: TGTGCCAGCAGCCGAGCCGCGGGACTAGCGGCGAATCACTACGAGCAGTACTTC. Translating it yields CASSRAAGLAANHYEQYF.

This chain joins TRBV7-2 and TRBJ2-3, with D tentatively TRBD1 (5 bases). CDR3 size: 15 residues. From germline, CDR1 is SGHTA and CDR2 FQGNSA. The ends were cut back, 2 bases at V and 1 base at J, with 10 bases in the middle. The CDR3 DNA reads as TGTGCCAGCAGCTTATTTCCCAGGGGCACAGATACGCAGTATTTT. Amino acids: CASSLFPRGTDTQYF.

This clonotype was counted between two and nine times. The chain is built from TRBV28 and TRBJ2-7, with 7 bases that match TRBD2. The CDR3 contains 14 residues. Germline values: CDR1 MDHEN, CDR2 SYDVKM. Germline trimming cut 10 bases from V and 9 bases from J; bases unmatched to any gene: 18. The CDR3 loop reads CATIPQSGNSVQYF. DNA for the CDR3: TGTGCCACCATCCCACAGAGCGGGAATTCTGTGCAGTACTTC.

The rearrangement links TRBV6-5 to TRBJ2-7, with 7 bases identical to TRBD2. Germline-derived CDR1 and CDR2 are MNHEY and SVGAGI. Unmatched junction bases numbered 7, after V lost 0 bases and J lost 2 bases. The CDR3 spans 16 residues. The CDR3 here is CASSYSGLTSAYEQYF. CDR3 bases: TGTGCCAGCAGTTACTCGGGACTAACGAGCGCCTACGAGCAGTACTTC.

The genes are TRBV5-4 and TRBJ2-3; no definite D call. V was cut by 2 bases and J by 2 bases, with 6 bases left in between. CDR3 length: 13 amino acids. Germline V gene sequence: CDR1 SGHNT, CDR2 YYREEE (reference sequence). The CDR3 loop reads CASSFPPTDTQYF. The CDR3 region has the DNA TGTGCCAGCAGCTTTCCCCCCACAGATACGCAGTATTTT. Combining the CDR3 with reference TRBV5-4 and TRBJ2-3 gives the whole variable domain ETGVTQSPTHLIKTRGQQVTLRCSSQSGHNTVSWYQQALGQGPQFIFQYYREEENGRGNFPPRFSGLQFPNYSSELNVNALELDDSALYLCASSFPPTDTQYFGPGTRLTVL.

The chain combines TRBV2 with TRBJ1-5; TRBD1 matches at 7 bases. CDR1 SNHLY and CDR2 FYNNEI come from the germline V gene. The CDR3 contains 15 residues. V dropped 3 bases and J dropped 4; count of bases not matched to a gene: 6. The CDR3 nucleotides are TGTGCCAGCAGTGATAGGGGACAGATAAATCAGCCCCAGCATTTT. This translates into CASSDRGQINQPQHF.

In its sample, this clonotype was seen a few times. This chain joins TRBV20-1 and TRBJ2-7; 10 positions agree with TRBD2. The ends lost 6 bases at V and 4 bases at J; junction bases unmatched: 6. Germline V lookup: CDR1 DFQATT, CDR2 SNEGSKA (reference sequence). The CDR3 sequence is 13 residues long. CDR3 region: CSATGLADYEQYF. The CDR3, as DNA: TGCAGTGCCACAGGACTAGCGGATTACGAGCAGTACTTC.

This clonotype was seen only a few times. The V call is TRBV20-1, the J call TRBJ2-5; D might be TRBD2 (6 bases). Trimming took off 5 bases at V and 4 bases at J, with 23 bases between the two ends. Germline assignment: CDR1 DFQATT and CDR2 SNEGSKA (reference sequence). The CDR3 contains 16 residues. The CDR3: CSAPRGSAGLSETQYF. CDR3 nucleotides: TGCAGTGCTCCCCGCGGGTCGGCGGGATTATCAGAGACCCAGTACTTC.

The chain is built from TRBV10-2 and TRBJ2-3; unclear D gene. Germline CDR1 WSHSY, CDR2 SAAADI. This CDR3 is 14 amino acids long. V lost 7 bases, J lost 6 bases, and 17 bases lay in between. CDR3 in DNA: TGCGCCAGCATAGACCTGGGTGGCAGGGATACGCAGTATTTT. This gives the protein CASIDLGGRDTQYF.

This clonotype is labeled as medium-sized (0.01 to 0.1%). The chain links TRBV6-1 to TRBJ2-5, with a possible D match to TRBD2 (6 bases). V gave up 7 bases and J gave up 5 bases, with 23 bases separating them. Germline CDR1 is MNHNS and CDR2 is SASEGT. The CDR3 runs to 16 residues. The CDR3 region is CASTRSWTTGWETQYF. In DNA form, the CDR3 reads TGTGCCAGCACACGTTCCTGGACTACCGGGTGGGAGACCCAGTACTTC.

The DNA for the CDR3 is TGCAGCGTCGGCCTTGGGGGGTTCTACAATGAGCAGTTCTTC. As protein: CSVGLGGFYNEQFF. The V call is TRBV29-1, the J call TRBJ2-1; possibly TRBD2 for D (6 bases). V was trimmed by 6 bases and J by 3 bases, leaving 15 bases between them. CDR1 is SQVTM, CDR2 ANQGSEA, per germline. The CDR3 loop spans 14 amino acids.

This clonotype was recorded a few times. The gene calls are TRBV20-1 and TRBJ2-7; a possible D gene is TRBD2 (6 bases). V lost 5 bases to trimming and J lost 7 bases, with 24 bases between them. The germline CDR1 and CDR2 sequences are DFQATT and SNEGSKA (reference sequence). This CDR3 comprises 15 residues. CDR3 residues: CSAYDLGSTAGEQYF. The CDR3 DNA sequence: TGCAGTGCTTATGACCTTGGATCCACGGCGGGGGAGCAGTACTTC.

This sequence joins TRBV6-1 and TRBJ2-1; 9 bases agree with TRBD2. This CDR3 is 15 amino acids long. Per the germline V gene, CDR1 is MNHNS and CDR2 is SASEGT. V shed 6 bases and J 9 bases; nucleotides not matched to a gene: 12. The CDR3 protein is CASSRGRALPLEQFF. CDR3 sequence (DNA): TGTGCCAGCAGCCGCGGGAGGGCCCTTCCTCTTGAGCAGTTCTTC.

CDR3 DNA: TGTGCCAGAGCTTTACAGGGTGGGGAGCAGTTCTTC. Translation gives CARALQGGEQFF. The genes are TRBV2 and TRBJ2-1, with D possibly TRBD1 on 6 matching bases. CDR1 is SNHLY, CDR2 FYNNEI, per germline. The CDR3 sequence is 12 residues long. V was cut by 9 bases and J by 10 bases, with 16 bases left in between.

Concerning this clonotype: The limits of the CDR3 on the DNA are not certain, so only TCRdb's listed CDR3 is given. V gene TRBV4-1 combines with J gene TRBJ2-5; TRBD2, the D gene given by the table, was not confirmed from the DNA. The CDR3 is 16 amino acids in total, end residues counted. Germline assignment: CDR1 MGHRA and CDR2 YSYEKL. The CDR3 loop is CASSQSSGSFLETQYF.

The J gene is TRBJ2-2, the V gene TRBV18, with a possible D match to TRBD2 (6 bases). Trimming cost V 4 bases and J 3 bases, with 12 bases left between them. Germline V gene lookup returns CDR1 KGHSH and CDR2 LQKENI. The CDR3 has 15 amino acids. CDR3 in amino acids: CASSQNSGYTGELFF. The CDR3 nucleotides are TGTGCCAGCTCACAGAATAGCGGTTACACCGGGGAGCTGTTTTTT.

This clonotype was detected a few times. The V gene is TRBV20-1, the J gene TRBJ2-2; 12 nucleotides line up with TRBD2. With 3 bases clipped from V and 5 bases from J, the junction kept 4 bases outside the gene matches. CDR1 and CDR2 (germline): DFQATT, SNEGSKA (reference sequence). The CDR3 contains 15 residues. For the CDR3, the DNA is TGCAGTGCTAGCCTAGCGGGAGGGCAAACCGGGGAGCTGTTTTTT. Protein product: CSASLAGGQTGELFF.

This clonotype was counted a few times. The rearrangement links TRBV7-3 to TRBJ2-5, with 8 bases matching TRBD1. This CDR3 comprises 13 residues. The germline CDR1 and CDR2 sequences are SGHTA and FQGTGA. V was clipped by 3 bases and J by 3 bases; unmatched bases: 0. CDR3 DNA sequence: TGTGCCAGCAGCTTGGACAGGGAAGAGACCCAGTACTTC. Its translation: CASSLDREETQYF.

CDR3 in amino acids: CASSSGPNEQFF. The CDR3 nucleotides read TGTGCCAGCAGTTCCGGTCCAAATGAGCAGTTCTTC. The V gene is TRBV28, the J gene TRBJ2-1; D is undetermined. V lost 4 bases and J lost 7, with 8 bases in between. Per the germline V gene, CDR1 is MDHEN and CDR2 is SYDVKM. This CDR3 spans 12 amino acids.

The gene calls are TRBV6-1 and TRBJ1-5; 9 nucleotides agree with TRBD1. Germline CDR1 MNHNS, CDR2 SASEGT. The ends lost 4 bases at V and 7 bases at J; junction bases unmatched: 5. The CDR3 covers 14 residues. CDR3 residues: CASSGDRAKQPQHF. In DNA, the CDR3 is TGTGCCAGCAGTGGGGACAGGGCAAAGCAGCCCCAGCATTTT.

V and J are TRBV27 and TRBJ2-1; tentatively, D is TRBD2 (5 bases). Trimming left V 6 bases short and J 5 bases short, with 14 bases between. This CDR3 has 14 amino acids. CDR1 and CDR2 from the germline V gene are MNHEY and SMNVEV (reference sequence). The CDR3 here is CASRRGGYHNEQFF. The CDR3 nucleotides read TGTGCCAGCAGACGGGGTGGATACCACAATGAGCAGTTCTTC.

The sample holds a few counts of this clonotype. The rearrangement joins TRBV6-1 to TRBJ1-2; D gene uncertain. Per germline, CDR1 MNHNS and CDR2 SASEGT. The CDR3 has 15 amino acids. V lost 6 bases and J 3 bases, leaving 17 bases between the germline ends. CDR3 bases: TGTGCCAGCAGCCAGAATGTTGTGGGAGACTATGGCTACACCTTC. As protein: CASSQNVVGDYGYTF.

This clonotype came up a few times. V usage is TRBV6-5 and J usage is TRBJ1-1; D gene ambiguous. Germline loops: CDR1 MNHEY, CDR2 SVGAGI. Trimming shortened V by 2 bases and J by 4 bases, and 8 bases separated the two germline ends. The CDR3 runs to 13 residues. The CDR3 region is CASSYGEGTEAFF. As DNA, the CDR3 is TGTGCCAGCAGTTACGGGGAGGGCACTGAAGCTTTCTTT.